This is a list of T cell receptor beta chains from one sample in a study of blood T cell repertoires in COVID-19. Assay used: immunoSEQ multiplex PCR; TCRdb lists only in-frame clones, some missing. Here the sample spans fewer than 250,000 clones, approximately 86% being singletons. The sequenced material came from peripheral blood. The receptor set was obtained from a man in his 60s with COVID-19, enrolled during active disease. Each CDR3 is given with its conserved first and last residue. A D gene is named only where the DNA matches it firmly. A clone size is listed for some rows: how often the clone was seen (once, few, many), or a class if it is expanded.

clone size | J gene | V gene | D gene | CDR3 protein | CDR3 DNA
- | TRBJ1-3 | TRBV29-1 | TRBD1 | CSVWTGGSGNAIYF | TGCAGCGTTTGGACAGGGGGAAGTGGAAACGCCATATATTTT
few | TRBJ1-2 | TRBV4-2 | - | CASSQAGIQGYTF | TGTGCCAGCAGCCAAGCGGGGATCCAAGGCTACACCTTC
- | TRBJ1-5 | TRBV5-1 | TRBD1 | CASSVGTGGRMDQPQHF | TGCGCCAGCAGCGTAGGGACAGGGGGACGGATGGATCAGCCCCAGCATTTT
- | TRBJ1-1 | TRBV5-1 | - | CASSNQGPPNTEAFF | TGCGCCAGCAGCAACCAGGGGCCACCGAACACTGAAGCTTTCTTT
- | TRBJ1-2 | TRBV30 | - | CAWLKREGYGYTF | TGTGCCTGGTTAAAAAGGGAGGGCTATGGCTACACCTTC
- | TRBJ2-3 | TRBV5-4 | TRBD1 | CASSLDQGANTQYF | TGTGCCAGCAGCTTGGATCAGGGGGCAAATACGCAGTATTTT
- | TRBJ2-1 | TRBV5-1 | TRBD2 | CASTRRVSGSNEQFF | TGCGCCAGCACCCGGAGGGTTAGCGGGAGCAATGAGCAGTTCTTC
- | TRBJ2-1 | TRBV7-3 | - | CASSLGADRSYNEQFF | TGTGCCAGCAGCTTAGGAGCCGACCGTTCGTACAATGAGCAGTTCTTC
few | TRBJ2-1 | TRBV7-2 | - | CASSSGLSYNEQFF | TGTGCCAGCAGCTCAGGACTTAGCTACAATGAGCAGTTCTTC
- | TRBJ1-2 | TRBV20-1 | - | CSARGGGYTF | TGCAGTGCAAGGGGAGGTGGCTACACCTTC
few | TRBJ1-4 | TRBV6-5 | - | CASSPTQRHEKLFF | TGTGCCAGCAGCCCCACGCAGCGGCATGAAAAACTGTTTTTT
few | TRBJ1-2 | TRBV5-5 | TRBD1 | CASSRDSSNYGYTF | TGTGCCAGCAGCCGGGACAGTTCTAACTATGGCTACACCTTC
- | TRBJ1-4 | TRBV7-2 | TRBD1 | CASSSDRGLEKLFF | TGTGCCAGCAGCTCGGACAGGGGGCTAGAAAAACTGTTTTTT
- | TRBJ2-7 | TRBV5-1 | TRBD2 | CASSTLAGETYEQYF | TGCGCCAGCAGCACGCTAGCGGGAGAGACCTACGAGCAGTACTTC
once | TRBJ1-2 | TRBV12-5 | TRBD1 | CASGLGTGGRYYGYTF | TGTGCTAGTGGCCTTGGGACAGGGGGCAGATACTATGGCTACACCTTC
many | TRBJ1-1 | TRBV6-1 | TRBD1 | CASSEGQLNTEAFF | TGTGCCAGCAGTGAGGGACAGCTGAACACTGAAGCTTTCTTT
- | TRBJ1-3 | TRBV11-2 | TRBD1 | CASSGPGTGRHF | TGTGCCAGCAGCGGACCCGGGACAGGGAGACATTTT
- | TRBJ2-2 | TRBV25-1 | TRBD1 | CASSVFRTGGLGTGELFF | TGTGCCAGCAGTGTATTCCGGACAGGGGGCCTTGGCACCGGGGAGCTGTTTTTT
- | TRBJ2-7 | TRBV5-1 | - | CASSSLETGSYEQYF | TGCGCCAGCAGCTCCCTTGAGACTGGCTCCTACGAGCAGTACTTC
- | TRBJ1-4 | TRBV5-5 | - | CASSLTVLAGTNEKLFF | TGTGCCAGCAGCTTGACAGTCCTTGCTGGCACTAATGAAAAACTGTTTTTT
- | TRBJ1-1 | TRBV5-1 | - | CASSLRGVNTEAFF | TGCGCCAGCAGCTTGCGGGGGGTGAACACTGAAGCTTTCTTT
- | TRBJ1-5 | TRBV28 | TRBD1 | CASSIPGQGEGTGNQPQHF | TGTGCCAGCAGTATCCCGGGACAGGGGGAGGGGACTGGCAATCAGCCCCAGCATTTT
- | TRBJ1-6 | TRBV27 | - | CASSFAMTPLANSPLHF | TGTGCCAGCAGTTTTGCGATGACTCCGCTAGCTAATTCACCCCTCCACTTT
few | TRBJ2-7 | TRBV21-1 | - | CASSKGASYEQYF | TGTGCCAGCAGCAAAGGAGCTTCTTACGAGCAGTACTTC
- | TRBJ1-5 | TRBV27 | TRBD1 | CASRYRGSNQPQHF | TGTGCCAGCCGATACAGGGGAAGCAATCAGCCCCAGCATTTT
- | TRBJ2-2 | TRBV7-9 | - | CASSLRSGAGELFF | TGTGCCAGCAGCTTAAGGTCGGGGGCCGGGGAGCTGTTTTTT
- | TRBJ1-5 | TRBV3-1/TRBV3-2 | TRBD1 | CASSQVPSGTAQHF | TGTGCCAGCAGCCAAGTTCCTTCGGGGACAGCCCAGCATTTT
- | TRBJ1-1 | TRBV28 | TRBD1 | CASRWDRKVGTEAFF | TGTGCCAGCAGATGGGACAGGAAGGTTGGCACTGAAGCTTTCTTT
- | TRBJ1-6 | TRBV5-4 | TRBD1 | CASSYGQGYNSPLHF | TGTGCCAGCAGCTACGGACAGGGCTACAATTCACCCCTCCACTTT
- | TRBJ1-2 | TRBV11-2 | - | CASSQRQGSAPYTF | TGTGCCAGCAGCCAAAGGCAGGGGTCTGCTCCTTACACCTTC
- | TRBJ1-5 | TRBV4-1 | TRBD1 | CASSLWTGAPYQPQHF | TGCGCCAGCAGCCTCTGGACAGGTGCTCCTTATCAGCCCCAGCATTTT
once | TRBJ2-5 | TRBV5-1 | TRBD1 | CASSPGQGETQYF | TGCGCCAGCAGCCCGGGACAGGGAGAGACCCAGTACTTC
- | TRBJ2-3 | TRBV27 | TRBD1 | CASSFWSGGTDTQYF | TGTGCCAGCAGTTTTTGGTCAGGGGGAACAGATACGCAGTATTTT
- | TRBJ2-1 | TRBV5-1 | - | CASSLIGAPKDEQFF | TGCGCCAGCAGCTTGATAGGGGCCCCGAAGGATGAGCAGTTCTTC
- | TRBJ1-2 | TRBV5-5 | - | CASSLDEGSVYGYTF | TGTGCCAGCAGCTTGGACGAGGGATCGGTCTATGGCTACACCTTC
few | TRBJ1-2 | TRBV10-3 | - | CAILPTGSYGYTF | TGTGCCATCCTCCCCACAGGGTCCTATGGCTACACCTTC
- | TRBJ2-1 | TRBV24-1 | TRBD1 | CATSEQQGGFYNEQFF | TGTGCCACCAGTGAGCAACAGGGGGGATTCTACAATGAGCAGTTCTTC
- | TRBJ1-2 | TRBV25-1 | - | CASSDQNRGYGYTF | TGTGCCAGCAGTGACCAAAACCGGGGCTATGGCTACACCTTC
- | TRBJ1-2 | TRBV12-3/TRBV12-4 | TRBD1 | CASRLGQAYGYTF | TGTGCCAGCAGGCTAGGACAGGCCTATGGCTACACCTTC
- | TRBJ1-6 | TRBV6-5 | TRBD1 | CASSYSGTDNSPLHF | TGTGCCAGCAGTTACTCAGGGACAGATAATTCACCCCTCCACTTT
- | TRBJ1-5 | TRBV4-1 | - | CASSQPGGQPQHF | TGCGCCAGCAGCCAACCGGGTGGGCAGCCCCAGCATTTT
- | TRBJ1-6 | TRBV6-5 | TRBD1 | CATKDRGGSPLHF | TGTGCCACCAAGGACAGGGGAGGGTCACCCCTCCACTTT
- | TRBJ1-1 | TRBV11-3 | - | CASSPGGQHLEAFF | TGTGCCAGCAGCCCCGGGGGGCAGCACCTTGAAGCTTTCTTT
- | TRBJ2-7 | TRBV7-8 | - | CASSLAGGYEQYF | TGTGCCAGCAGCTTAGCCGGAGGCTACGAGCAGTACTTC
few | TRBJ2-7 | TRBV30 | TRBD2 | CAWSVGLTYEQYF | TGTGCCTGGAGTGTGGGACTAACCTACGAGCAGTACTTC